Listed here is a single T cell receptor beta chain. Its antigen is undetermined. The length of the CDR3 is 13 residues. V dropped 6 bases and J dropped 5; count of bases not matched to a gene: 6. The germline V gene encodes CDR1 DFQATT and CDR2 SNEGSKA (reference sequence). Each person with ophthalmopathy scored at least 3 on the Clinical Activity Score, reached NOSPECS grade 4 or higher, and had been ill under 3 months. Uncontrolled infections, other autoimmune diseases, pregnancy or lactation led to exclusion of patients. Researchers amplified the TCR beta CDR3 regions from RNA transcripts. With the HTBI primer set, the TCR CDR3 went through a first round of RT-PCR. A single record per CDR3 protein comes from TCRdb applying MiXCR to the multiplex PCR reads. The data contain around 610,000 distinct CDR3 sequences, approximately 15% of them singletons. The record originates from a study of T cells in Graves' hyperthyroidism and ophthalmopathy. Study-level points and caveats: Appearing also in blood were most of the thyroid clonotypes expanded above 0.001.

The specimen was blood. J is TRBJ2-5 and V is TRBV20-1; 10 bases are a match to TRBD1. The source of this sequence is a woman aged 40 to 55 with Graves' ophthalmopathy. For the CDR3, the DNA is TGCAGTGCCTTCCGGGACAGGGGTGAGACCCAGTACTTC. Translation gives CSAFRDRGETQYF.